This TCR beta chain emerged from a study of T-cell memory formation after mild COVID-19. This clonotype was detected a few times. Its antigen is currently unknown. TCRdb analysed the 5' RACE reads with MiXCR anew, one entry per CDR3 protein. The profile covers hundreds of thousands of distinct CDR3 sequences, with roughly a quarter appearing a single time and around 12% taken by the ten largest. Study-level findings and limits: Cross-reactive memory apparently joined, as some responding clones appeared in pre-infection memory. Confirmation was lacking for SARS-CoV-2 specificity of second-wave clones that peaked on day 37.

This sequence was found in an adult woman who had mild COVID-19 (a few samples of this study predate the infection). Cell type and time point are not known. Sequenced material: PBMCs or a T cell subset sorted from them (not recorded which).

The CDR3, as DNA: TGTGCCACCAGTTCCGGGACAGGGGCCGTCAATCAGCCCCAGCATTTT. Protein sequence: CATSSGTGAVNQPQHF. The chain uses TRBV24-1 and TRBJ1-5, with 10 bases matching TRBD1. There are 16 residues in the CDR3. V shed 6 bases and J 3 bases; nucleotides not matched to a gene: 7. The germline V gene has CDR1 KGHDR and CDR2 SFDVKD.